This section outlines one T cell receptor beta chain sequence together with its context. The record originates from a study of blood T cell repertoires in COVID-19. About the study: Acute-phase and convalescent COVID-19 samples originated in the United States, Italy and Spain. Nucleic acid was either cDNA or gDNA, and it came from T cells, B-cell-depleted T cells, or PBMCs.

This CDR3 contains 13 residues. Looked up from germline, CDR1 is MDHEN and CDR2 is SYDVKM. Trimming left V 2 bases short and J 2 bases short, with 6 bases between. Seattle patient enrollment occurred during active infection, with longitudinal follow-up thereafter. Authors' data handling: Estimation of nucleated cell counts relied on the amplification of reference gene primers. The method was immunoSEQ multiplex PCR; TCRdb's version includes in-frame clones alone and lacks a portion of them. V and J calls and clone size are given by that table; D and trimming were obtained from the DNA. The sample consists of about 64,000 clones, around 82% of them appearing once.

This TCR was recovered from a man aged 60 to 69 with COVID-19, enrolled during active disease. Material for sequencing was peripheral blood. The chain carries TRBV28 and TRBJ1-2; D is uncertain. CDR3 nucleotides: TGTGCCAGCAGTTTAGTGAGCAACTATGGCTACACCTTC. It encodes CASSLVSNYGYTF.